The present T cell receptor (beta chain) was sequenced within a study of blood T cell repertoires in COVID-19. The germline V gene has CDR1 MNHNS and CDR2 SASEGT. The CDR3 contains 15 residues. Original data processing: Counts of nucleated cells, estimated from reference gene primer amplification, were obtained. Libraries were prepared by immunoSEQ multiplex PCR; TCRdb keeps only in-frame clonotypes and omits some of them. D and trimming come from the DNA, and the V and J calls and clone size come from that table. The sample has about 84,000 clones, 80% to 90% seen once. With respect to this clone: One end of the junction fails to match germline, which may point to a read error.

What was sequenced was peripheral blood. The V and J genes are TRBV6-1 and TRBJ1-5, with 9 bases lining up with TRBD1. This sequence was found in a woman over 75 with acute or convalescent COVID-19. The chain's CDR3 is CASREDRGSYQPQHF. CDR3 nucleotides: TGTGCCAGCAGGGAAGACAGGGGGTCTTATCAGCCCCAGCATTTT.